The sequence of this TCR beta chain was determined in a study of blood T cells in healthy people across ages. Of note for this clonotype: The target antigen is unknown.

V lost 3 bases and J lost 8, with 19 bases in between. This CDR3 has 15 amino acids. CDR1 and CDR2 from the germline V gene are DFQATT and SNEGSKA (reference sequence). Study-level findings and limits: Across samples, TCR beta diversity tracked strongly with naive T cell percentage. Expanded clonotype shifts may have been confounded, as the donors had an unknown CMV status.

Next came a second PCR, run for about 6 to 12 cycles, which used a sample-barcoded 5' primer along with a J-beta primer mix. Every molecule of cDNA carried a tag from a template-switch adaptor with 12 random nucleotides. Via MiXCR, TCRdb re-called the 5' RACE reads, giving one row per CDR3 protein. The sample consists of about 1,500,000 distinct CDR3 sequences, approximately 30% of them appearing once. Sequencing was performed on blood. The clonotype was recovered from a woman in her thirties in good health. The J gene is TRBJ1-4, the V gene TRBV20-1, with D uncertain. Written as DNA, the CDR3 is TGCAGTGCTAGTGATTTAGGACGACATCAGGAAAAACTGTTTTTT. This codes for CSASDLGRHQEKLFF.